Included here is one T cell receptor beta chain sequence, with context. This entry belongs to a study of cytomegalovirus exposure and HLA in healthy donors. The protocol was immunoSEQ multiplex PCR, while the TCRdb copy is restricted to in-frame clones and leaves out a portion. Among roughly 270,000 clones, approximately 88% were seen once, and the ten largest hold approximately 0.88%. The CDR3 covers 16 residues. Germline V gene lookup returns CDR1 LNHDA and CDR2 SQIVND (reference sequence). Trimming removed 5 bases from V and 0 bases from J; junction bases left unmatched: 7. Sequencing used PBMCs. The V and J genes are TRBV19 and TRBJ2-1; 7 bases map to TRBD2. This receptor was obtained from a woman aged 18-30 years in good health and CMV-seronegative. The CDR3 reads CASSPLAESSYNEQFF. CDR3 nucleotides: TGTGCCAGTAGTCCCCTAGCGGAAAGCTCCTACAATGAGCAGTTCTTC.